The 2 T cell receptor beta chains reported below all come from one sample, sequenced in a study of blood T cells in healthy people across ages. Primers used in a second PCR of roughly 6 to 12 cycles were a sample-barcoded 5' primer and a J-beta primer mix. TCRdb passed the 5' RACE reads through MiXCR, listing each CDR3 protein once. The sample has hundreds of thousands of distinct CDR3 sequences; 25% to 30% are singletons. Sequenced input: blood. All receptors derive from a woman older than 75 in good health.

Comment on this clonotype: A single base separates this from a much larger clone, so it may be a read error. The gene calls are TRBV6-1 and TRBJ2-6; D may be TRBD1 (5 bases). The germline gives CDR1 MNHNS, CDR2 SASEGT. The CDR3 is made up of 15 amino acids. This CDR3 reads CVSNPQGAGANVLTF. CDR3 nucleotide sequence: TGTGTCAGCAATCCCCAGGGTGCTGGGGCCAACGTCCTGACTTTC.

A few counts support this clonotype. The chain couples TRBV4-1 to TRBJ2-3; weak D call: TRBD1 (5 bases). CDR1 is MGHRA and CDR2 is YSYEKL in the germline V gene. This CDR3 is built from 16 residues. Trimming cost V 1 base and J 0 bases, with 11 bases left between them. The CDR3 reads CASSQVQGLSTDTQYF. CDR3 nucleotide sequence: TGCGCCAGCAGCCAAGTGCAGGGTCTTAGCACAGATACGCAGTATTTT.